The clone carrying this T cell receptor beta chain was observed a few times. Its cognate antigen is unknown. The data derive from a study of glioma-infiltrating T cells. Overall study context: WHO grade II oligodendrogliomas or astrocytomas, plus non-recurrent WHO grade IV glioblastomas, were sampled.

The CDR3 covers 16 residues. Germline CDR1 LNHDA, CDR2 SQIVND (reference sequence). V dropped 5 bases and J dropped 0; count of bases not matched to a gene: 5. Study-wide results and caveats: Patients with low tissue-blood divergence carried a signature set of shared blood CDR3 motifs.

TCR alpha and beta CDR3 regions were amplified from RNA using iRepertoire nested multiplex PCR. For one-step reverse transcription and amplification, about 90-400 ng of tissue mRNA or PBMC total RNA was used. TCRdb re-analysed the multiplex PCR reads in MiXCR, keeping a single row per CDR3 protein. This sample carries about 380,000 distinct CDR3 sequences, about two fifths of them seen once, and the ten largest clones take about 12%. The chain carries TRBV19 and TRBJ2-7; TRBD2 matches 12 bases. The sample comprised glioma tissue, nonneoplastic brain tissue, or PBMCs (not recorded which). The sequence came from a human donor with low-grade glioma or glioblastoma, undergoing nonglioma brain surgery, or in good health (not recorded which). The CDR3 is CASSHSGLAGSYEQYF. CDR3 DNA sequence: TGTGCCAGTAGTCACTCGGGACTAGCGGGCTCCTACGAGCAGTACTTC.